The rows below give T cell receptor beta chains drawn from one sample of a study of blood T cells in healthy people across ages. TCRdb itself ran the 5' RACE reads through MiXCR, one entry per CDR3 protein. Of approximately 730,000 distinct CDR3 sequences in the sample, about 48% were seen once. The sample was blood. These receptors originate from an elderly man in good health. The conserved cysteine and the conserved F or W are not part of the CDR3 here.

>TRBV28|TRBJ1-2
ASTFRGQVNYGYT
>TRBV3-1|TRBJ2-1
ASSRKSPSGNEQF
>TRBV6-2/TRBV6-3|TRBJ1-5
ASSYMGGNQPQH
>TRBV20-1|TRBJ2-1
SAREWTNNNEQF
>TRBV13|TRBJ2-1
ASSDPGGRGQF
>TRBV6-1|TRBJ2-2
ASSGRGAGELF
>TRBV5-5|TRBJ2-5
ASSLGGGPEETQY
>TRBV5-5|TRBJ1-2
ASSSTTGGKGDYGYT
>TRBV7-9|TRBJ1-2
ASSLLLRGGSGYT
>TRBV6-1|.
ASSPLGTAYEQY
>TRBV27|TRBJ2-3
ASSLYFTDTQY
>TRBV29-1|TRBJ2-7
SVWTCQY
>TRBV29-1|TRBJ2-7
SVEAGPPFSYEQY
>TRBV24-1|TRBJ1-5
ATSTGREPQH